What follows are 28 T cell receptor beta chains derived from one specimen sequenced in a study of blood T cells in healthy people across ages. Through a sample-barcoded 5' primer and a J-beta primer mix, a second PCR was run for roughly 7 to 11 cycles. TCRdb ran MiXCR on the 5' RACE reads and lists one entry per CDR3 protein. This sample has 1 million to 1.2 million distinct CDR3 sequences; 30% to 40% occur once, and the top ten carry 13%. Sequencing was done on a sample of blood. These receptors were taken from a man aged 18 to 29 in good health.

The chain carries TRBV4-1 and TRBJ2-3; 8 bases line up with TRBD2. Per the germline V gene, CDR1 is MGHRA and CDR2 is YSYEKL. The CDR3 length is 17 residues. V dropped 0 bases and J dropped 4; count of bases not matched to a gene: 9. As DNA, the CDR3 is TGCGCCAGCAGCCAAGATCGGGGGGGGGACGGCCCAGATACGCAGTATTTT. It is translated as CASSQDRGGDGPDTQYF.

The J gene is TRBJ1-4, the V gene TRBV21-1; the DNA was not used to check the table's D call, TRBD1. TRBV21-1 is a pseudogene. CDR3 length equals 15 residues. The CDR3 region has the DNA TGTGCCAGCAGCAAACAGGGGGAGACTAATGAAAAACTGTTTTTT. Its protein is CASSKQGETNEKLFF.

This sequence joins TRBV27 and TRBJ1-1; 8 bases are a match to TRBD1. The CDR3 is made up of 17 amino acids. The trim removed 6 bases at V and 0 bases at J, leaving 12 bases unmatched. The V gene's germline CDR1 is MNHEY and CDR2 SMNVEV (reference sequence). The CDR3 region is CASSPQGAGGMNTEAFF. CDR3 coding DNA: TGTGCCAGCAGCCCCCAGGGGGCCGGGGGCATGAACACTGAAGCTTTCTTT.

This sequence joins TRBV6-5 and TRBJ1-1, with D unresolved. Germline assignment: CDR1 MNHEY and CDR2 SVGAGI. CDR3 length equals 14 residues. Trimming removed 2 bases from V and 1 base from J, with 8 bases in between. DNA for the CDR3: TGTGCCAGCAGTTACAGGTTACAGAACACTGAAGCTTTCTTT. Its translation: CASSYRLQNTEAFF.

Details on this clonotype: One end of the junction fails to match germline, which may point to a read error. The rearrangement joins TRBV7-2 to TRBJ2-3, with D possibly being TRBD2 (6 bases). The germline CDR1 and CDR2 sequences are SGHTA and FQGNSA. The CDR3 extends over 16 amino acids. The DNA of the CDR3 is TGTGCCGGCAGCTTAGCGGCAGCCCTCCACGCAGATACGCAGTATTTT. Amino acid sequence: CAGSLAAALHADTQYF. Full variable domain (missing parts from reference TRBV7-2 and TRBJ2-3): GAGVSQSPSNKVTEKGKDVELRCDPISGHTALYWYRQSLGQGLEFLIYFQGNSAPDKSGLPSDRFSAERTGGSVSTLTIQRTQQEDSAVYLCAGSLAAALHADTQYFGPGTRLTVL.

Only a few counts were recorded for this clonotype. V gene TRBV2 combines with J gene TRBJ1-1, with D possibly being TRBD1 (6 bases). CDR3 length: 13 amino acids. Germline-derived CDR1 and CDR2 are SNHLY and FYNNEI. Trimming took off 2 bases at V and 6 bases at J, with 10 bases between the two ends. The CDR3 nucleotides are TGTGCCAGCAGTGAATCAGGGGTCCCTGAAGCTTTCTTT. Translated, it gives CASSESGVPEAFF.

CDR3 DNA: TGTGCCAGCAGTCCCTCGACAGGGATCAATGAGCAGTTCTTC. Amino acids: CASSPSTGINEQFF. The rearrangement links TRBV12-3 or TRBV12-4 to TRBJ2-1, with TRBD1 identical over 7 bases. The J segment lost 6 bases and the V segment lost 5 bases, leaving 7 bases of the junction unmatched. This CDR3 has 14 amino acids.

This rearrangement joins TRBV19 to TRBJ2-2; possibly TRBD1 or TRBD2 for D (6 bases each). The CDR3 contains 14 residues. V shed 10 bases and J shed 3 bases, with 15 bases lying between them. Germline CDR1 and CDR2: LNHDA and SQIVND (reference sequence). The CDR3: CATMRRGYTGELFF. CDR3 nucleotides: TGTGCCACCATGCGGAGGGGGTACACCGGGGAGCTGTTTTTT.

The chain combines TRBV4-2 with TRBJ1-2; the D gene is possibly TRBD1 (5 bases). The ends were cut back, 0 bases at V and 10 bases at J, with 12 bases in the middle. The germline V gene encodes CDR1 LGHNA and CDR2 YNFKEQ. The CDR3 runs 13 residues. This CDR3 is CASSQDWGAVYTF. The CDR3 region has the DNA TGTGCCAGCAGCCAAGATTGGGGCGCGGTCTACACCTTC.

This clonotype was observed a handful of times. The V and J genes are TRBV28 and TRBJ2-3; D unresolved. V was clipped by 2 bases and J by 10 bases, with 4 bases between them. The germline V gene has CDR1 MDHEN and CDR2 SYDVKM. The CDR3 extends over 10 amino acids. This CDR3 reads CASSLGSQYF. DNA for the CDR3: TGTGCCAGCAGTTTAGGTTCGCAGTATTTT.

A note on this clonotype: This could be a read error, since a much larger clone is one nucleotide away. The rearrangement links TRBV21-1 to TRBJ2-1; TRBD2, as called in the table, went unchecked against the DNA. TRBV21-1 is a known pseudogene. CDR3 length: 17 residues. The CDR3 region is CASSKYLEVVGPSGQFF. The CDR3 DNA sequence: TGTGCCAGCAGCAAATACCTCGAGGTAGTGGGGCCCTCAGGGCAGTTCTTC.

The chain is built from TRBV29-1 and TRBJ2-3, with D maybe TRBD2 (6 bases). In germline, CDR1 is SQVTM, CDR2 ANQGSEA. The V and J ends lost 6 bases and 3 bases respectively, with 19 bases between them. This CDR3 is built from 15 residues. CDR3 region: CSVERGGVGTDTQYF. In nucleotides, the CDR3 is TGCAGCGTGGAAAGGGGCGGGGTGGGGACAGATACGCAGTATTTT.

This chain joins TRBV2 and TRBJ2-3; 8 bases are a match to TRBD2. Losses at the gene ends were 8 bases for V and 3 bases for J; bases not matched to a gene: 1. CDR1 is SNHLY and CDR2 is FYNNEI in the germline V gene. The CDR3 is 12 residues long. This chain's CDR3 is CASQRGTDTQYF. DNA of the CDR3: TGTGCCAGCCAGCGGGGGACAGATACGCAGTATTTT.

The sample holds a few counts of this clonotype. The chain has TRBV6-2 or TRBV6-3 and TRBJ2-7, with a weak D call TRBD1 (5 bases). The V gene lost 6 bases and the J gene lost 2 bases, with 11 bases spanning the gap. The V gene's germline CDR1 is MNHEY and CDR2 SVGEGT. The CDR3 contains 13 residues. The CDR3 nucleotides are TGTGCCAGCAGACCCGACAGAACCTACGAGCAGTACTTC. This encodes CASRPDRTYEQYF.

The rearrangement links TRBV7-9 to TRBJ1-2; TRBD1 aligns across 10 bases. Germline CDR1 SEHNR, CDR2 FQNEAQ (reference sequence). Unmatched junction bases numbered 8, after V lost 5 bases and J lost 5 bases. The CDR3 is 15 amino acids. The CDR3 is CASSLEDRGFYGYTF. The CDR3 nucleotides read TGTGCCAGCAGCCTAGAGGACAGGGGGTTTTATGGCTACACCTTC.

The chain is built from TRBV2 and TRBJ2-1, with D possibly TRBD2 on 5 matching bases. V lost 8 bases to trimming and J lost 3 bases, with 11 bases between them. Germline V CDR1 and CDR2: SNHLY, FYNNEI. This CDR3 contains 13 residues. CDR3 in amino acids: CASWSGYYNEQFF. The CDR3 coding sequence is TGTGCCAGCTGGAGCGGATACTACAATGAGCAGTTCTTC.

This clonotype has just one count. The rearrangement joins TRBV18 to TRBJ2-7; TRBD2 matches at 7 bases. The J call may be wrong; the DNA end is better matched by TRBJ2-5. CDR3 length: 15 amino acids. In germline, CDR1 is KGHSH, CDR2 LQKENI. Here the CDR3 DNA reads TGTGCCAGCTCCTCTCTAGCGGAAATCAAGGAGACCCAGTACTTC. Translating gives CASSSLAEIKETQYF.

The rearrangement links TRBV6-2 or TRBV6-3 to TRBJ1-1; TRBD1 is a possible D gene (5 bases). CDR1 is MNHEY and CDR2 is SVGEGT in the germline V gene. CDR3 size: 16 residues. The ends were cut back, 6 bases at V and 3 bases at J, with 20 bases in the middle. CDR3 coding DNA: TGTGCCAGCAGCTGGGACCAAGTTCATGGGGACACTGAAGCTTTCTTT. This translates into CASSWDQVHGDTEAFF.

This rearrangement joins TRBV29-1 to TRBJ2-5; D gene uncertain. The V and J ends lost 1 base and 11 bases respectively, with 17 bases between them. Looked up from germline, CDR1 is SQVTM and CDR2 is ANQGSEA. The CDR3 contains 13 residues. The CDR3 coding sequence is TGCAGCGTTGAAGGTGGGCCCTACAATGAGCAGTACTTC. The encoded protein is CSVEGGPYNEQYF.

A few counts support this clonotype. The chain carries TRBV4-1 and TRBJ2-3, with D perhaps matching TRBD2 (6 bases). CDR3 length: 17 amino acids. Between the trimmed V and J ends, which lost 0 bases and 2 bases, there was a span of 15 bases. Germline CDR1 reads MGHRA; CDR2 reads YSYEKL. The CDR3 bases are TGCGCCAGCAGCCAAGAAAGGGAGGACACCAACACAGATACGCAGTATTTT. It is translated as CASSQEREDTNTDTQYF.

In this sample, this clonotype turned up a few times. The gene calls are TRBV9 and TRBJ2-3; perhaps TRBD1 as D (5 bases). CDR3 length equals 15 residues. Trimming removed 1 base at V and 1 base at J, with 10 bases between. CDR1 is SGDLS, CDR2 YYNGEE, per germline. The CDR3 coding sequence is TGTGCCAGCAGCGTAACCCAGGGCCGCACAGATACGCAGTATTTT. Amino acids: CASSVTQGRTDTQYF.

The J gene is TRBJ1-4, the V gene TRBV20-1, with D tentatively TRBD1 (6 bases). Germline loops: CDR1 DFQATT, CDR2 SNEGSKA (reference sequence). This CDR3 has 13 amino acids. V dropped 8 bases and J dropped 4 bases, with 14 bases sitting between them. The CDR3 DNA is TGCAGTCCCTCACAGGGTAGTAATGAAAAACTGTTTTTT. Encoded protein: CSPSQGSNEKLFF.

Only a few counts were recorded for this clonotype. The chain carries TRBV4-2 and TRBJ1-1; D ambiguous. CDR1 and CDR2 (germline): LGHNA, YNFKEQ. V lost 1 base and J 4 bases, leaving 19 bases between the germline ends. This CDR3 contains 17 residues. CDR3 DNA sequence: TGTGCCAGCAGCCAAGGGTCACAGTTGACCGGCGGCACTGAAGCTTTCTTT. Amino acid sequence: CASSQGSQLTGGTEAFF.

In this sample, this clonotype turned up a few times. The J gene is TRBJ1-3, the V gene TRBV12-3 or TRBV12-4; 9 nucleotides match TRBD1. Trimming removed 5 bases from V and 2 bases from J; junction bases left unmatched: 4. The CDR3 is made up of 15 amino acids. The chain's CDR3 is CASSKQGATGNTIYF. CDR3 nucleotides: TGTGCCAGCAGTAAACAGGGGGCGACTGGAAACACCATATATTTT.

Details on this clonotype: A single base separates this from a much larger clone, so it may be a read error. The rearrangement uses TRBV20-1 and TRBJ1-1; no definite D call. The CDR3 sequence is 11 residues long. Germline V gene data show CDR1 as DFQATT and CDR2 as SNEGSKA (reference sequence). V gave up 4 bases and J gave up 3 bases, with 6 bases separating them. CDR3 amino acids: CSAKDYTEAFF. As DNA, the CDR3 is TGCAGTGCTAAAGATTACACTGAAGCTTTCTTT.

The sample holds one count of this clonotype. The chain joins TRBV6-1 to TRBJ2-4, with a possible D match to TRBD1 (5 bases). TRBJ2-7 explains the end of the DNA better; the J call may be wrong. Germline V gene lookup returns CDR1 MNHNS and CDR2 SASEGT. This CDR3 has 16 residues. The CDR3 DNA sequence: TGTGCCAGCAGTGAACGGATCCCCAGGGCTGGCTACGAGCAGTACTTC. Its translation: CASSERIPRAGYEQYF.

Here the CDR3 DNA reads TGCGCCAGCAGCTTGTTGTGGGGACAGGCATCTAGCGGGGGGGACAATGAGCAGTTCTTC. Its protein is CASSLLWGQASSGGDNEQFF. V and J are TRBV5-1 and TRBJ2-1, with TRBD2 identical over 12 bases. With 1 base clipped from V and 5 bases from J, the junction kept 16 bases outside the gene matches. The CDR3 is 20 residues long. In germline, CDR1 is SGHRS, CDR2 YFSETQ. The full variable domain, rest sourced from reference TRBV5-1 and TRBJ2-1, is KAGVTQTPRYLIKTRGQQVTLSCSPISGHRSVSWYQQTPGQGLQFLFEYFSETQRNKGNFPGRFSGRQFSNSRSEMNVSTLELGDSALYLCASSLLWGQASSGGDNEQFFGPGTRLTVL.

This clonotype was counted only a few times. This sequence joins TRBV6-2 or TRBV6-3 and TRBJ1-2; TRBD1 is a possible D gene (5 bases). V was trimmed by 0 bases and J by 7 bases, leaving 9 bases between them. CDR1 and CDR2 (germline): MNHEY, SVGEGT. This CDR3 contains 13 residues. DNA for the CDR3: TGTGCCAGCAGTTACTCCCAGGGTCGTGGCTACACCTTC. It specifies CASSYSQGRGYTF.